These 9 T cell receptor beta chains were sequenced from one sample in a study of blood T cell repertoires in COVID-19. Clones were read by immunoSEQ multiplex PCR, and TCRdb kept only the in-frame ones, dropping some. This sample has some 240,000 clones, with around four fifths found just once. The sample taken for sequencing was PBMCs or T cells enriched from blood (not recorded which). The receptors here all came from a man between 25 and 39 years old with acute COVID-19.

This clone was seen once. The chain is built from TRBV6-5 and TRBJ1-1; 9 nucleotides agree with TRBD1. V lost 6 bases to trimming and J lost 4 bases; unmatched junction nucleotides: 9. Germline V CDR1 and CDR2: MNHEY, SVGAGI. The CDR3 has 15 amino acids. The CDR3 region has the DNA TGTGCCAGCAGCCCCGGGACAGGGACGGCCACTGAAGCTTTCTTT. This translates into CASSPGTGTATEAFF.

This chain connects TRBV11-2 to TRBJ2-3; no firm D call. The CDR3 totals 13 residues. V lost 5 bases to trimming and J lost 6 bases, with 12 bases between them. Germline CDR1 reads SGHAT; CDR2 reads FQNNGV. Written as DNA, the CDR3 is TGTGCCAGCAGCACCAATCTTGAGGATACGCAGTATTTT. As protein: CASSTNLEDTQYF.

Notes on this clone: At one of its ends the junction is not consistent with the germline gene, which may arise from a read error. The chain links TRBV20-1 to TRBJ1-6; D is perhaps TRBD1 (6 bases). From germline, CDR1 is DFQATT and CDR2 SNEGSKA (reference sequence). There are 14 residues in the CDR3. The CDR3 sequence is CSASWQGKTSPLHF. CDR3 nucleotides: TGCAGCGCTAGTTGGCAGGGGAAGACTTCACCCCTCCACTTT.

This chain connects TRBV18 to TRBJ1-1; D uncertain. The ends were cut back, 3 bases at V and 8 bases at J, with 10 bases in the middle. Germline CDR1 reads KGHSH; CDR2 reads LQKENI. The CDR3 consists of 12 residues. CDR3 sequence (DNA): TGTGCCAGCTCACCCCTGGGAGAGGAAGCTTTCTTT. Its protein is CASSPLGEEAFF.

As to this clone: Germline is not matched at one junction end, which may reflect a read error. This chain links TRBV5-1 with TRBJ1-6; tentative D call: TRBD1 (6 bases). Germline values: CDR1 SGHRS, CDR2 YFSETQ. This CDR3 comprises 15 residues. The CDR3 loop is CASSLEGHANSPLHF. CDR3 coding DNA: TGTGCCAGCAGCCTAGAGGGACACGCGAATTCACCCCTCCACTTT.

The J gene is TRBJ2-1, the V gene TRBV14; 7 bases agree with TRBD2. Germline V gives CDR1 SGHDN, CDR2 FVKESK. The CDR3 has 16 amino acids. The V segment lost 5 bases and the J segment 2 bases; nucleotides outside the gene matches: 9. The DNA for the CDR3 is TGTGCCAGCAGCACCACCCAGCGGGGACCCTACAATGAGCAGTTCTTC. It translates to CASSTTQRGPYNEQFF. Full variable domain (remainder filled in from reference TRBV14 and TRBJ2-1): EAGVTQFPSHSVIEKGQTVTLRCDPISGHDNLYWYRRVMGKEIKFLLHFVKESKQDESGMPNNRFLAERTGGTYSTLKVQPAELEDSGVYFCASSTTQRGPYNEQFFGPGTRLTVL.

The rearrangement links TRBV6-4 to TRBJ1-1, with a possible D match to TRBD1 (6 bases). V lost 6 bases, J lost 3 bases, and 14 bases lay in between. This CDR3 is 14 amino acids long. Germline lookup yields CDR1 MRHNA and CDR2 SNTAGT. The CDR3 here is CASSPTGGDTEAFF. CDR3 coding DNA: TGTGCCAGCAGCCCGACAGGTGGAGACACTGAAGCTTTCTTT.

This clone has a single count. This chain joins TRBV4-1 and TRBJ1-3; 9 nucleotides line up with TRBD1. The trim removed 0 bases at V and 0 bases at J, leaving 12 bases unmatched. The length of the CDR3 is 20 residues. From germline, CDR1 is MGHRA and CDR2 YSYEKL. CDR3 sequence: CASSQEIPIQGAFSGNTIYF. The CDR3 region has the DNA TGCGCCAGCAGCCAAGAAATCCCCATACAGGGGGCCTTCTCTGGAAACACCATATATTTT.

The chain links TRBV15 to TRBJ2-2; D may be TRBD2 (6 bases). V shed 8 bases and J shed 2 bases, with 12 bases lying between them. CDR1 is LNHNV and CDR2 is YYDKDF in the germline V gene (reference sequence). This CDR3 spans 14 amino acids. The CDR3 protein is CATAGLVNTGELFF. DNA for the CDR3: TGTGCCACCGCGGGACTCGTCAACACCGGGGAGCTGTTTTTT.